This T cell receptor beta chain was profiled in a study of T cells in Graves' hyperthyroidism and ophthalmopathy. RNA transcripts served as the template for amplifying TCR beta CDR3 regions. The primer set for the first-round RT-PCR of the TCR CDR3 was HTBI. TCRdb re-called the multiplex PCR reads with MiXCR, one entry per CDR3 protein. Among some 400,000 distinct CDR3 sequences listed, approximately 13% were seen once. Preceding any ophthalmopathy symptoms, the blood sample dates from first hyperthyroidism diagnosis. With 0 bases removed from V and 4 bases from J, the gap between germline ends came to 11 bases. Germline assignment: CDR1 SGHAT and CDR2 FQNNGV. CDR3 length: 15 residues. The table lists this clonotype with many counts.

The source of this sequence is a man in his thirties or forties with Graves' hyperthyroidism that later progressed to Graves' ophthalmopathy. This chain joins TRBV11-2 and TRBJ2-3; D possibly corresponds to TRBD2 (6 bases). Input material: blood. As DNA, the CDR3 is TGTGCCAGCAGCTTAGACTCGGGGGTTTCAGATACGCAGTATTTT. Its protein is CASSLDSGVSDTQYF.